Shown below are 19 T cell receptor beta chains from a single sample sequenced in a study of glioma-infiltrating T cells. The iRepertoire nested amplicon-rescue multiplex PCR amplified TCR alpha and beta CDR3s from RNA. TCRdb used MiXCR to reprocess the multiplex PCR reads, holding one entry per CDR3 protein. The table records tens of thousands of distinct CDR3 sequences, roughly 37% of them present only once. The sample taken for sequencing was glioma tissue, nonneoplastic brain tissue, or PBMCs (not recorded which). Receptors originate from a human donor with low-grade glioma or glioblastoma, undergoing nonglioma brain surgery, or in good health (not recorded which).

This clonotype was recorded only once. Likely a read error: the CDR3 ends without its conserved phenylalanine or tryptophan. The CDR3 DNA follows: TGCGCCAGCAGCCAAGAGCAGGGTAGGAATTCGCCCCTCCACCTT. Translation: CASSQEQGRNSPLHL. The rearrangement links TRBV4-3 to TRBJ1-6, with D possibly matching TRBD1 (5 bases). There are 15 residues in the CDR3. Germline V lookup: CDR1 LGHNA, CDR2 YSLEER.

This clonotype came up many times. The chain is built from TRBV18 and TRBJ1-1; D not certain. Germline CDR1 and CDR2: KGHSH and LQKENI. Between the trimmed V and J ends, which lost 3 bases and 1 base, there was a span of 6 bases. CDR3 length: 13 amino acids. CDR3 in DNA: TGTGCCAGCTCACCGGCACAGAACACTGAAGCTTTCTTT. Its translation is CASSPAQNTEAFF.

This rearrangement joins TRBV4-1 to TRBJ2-1; possibly TRBD2 for D (5 bases). This CDR3 is 14 amino acids long. Trimming removed 0 bases at V and 6 bases at J, with 9 bases between. Germline values: CDR1 MGHRA, CDR2 YSYEKL. The CDR3 loop is CASSQEGTSNEQFF. The CDR3 bases are TGCGCCAGCAGCCAAGAGGGTACTAGCAATGAGCAGTTCTTC.

The rearrangement joins TRBV6-1 to TRBJ2-7; D is uncertain. There are 13 residues in the CDR3. The germline gives CDR1 MNHNS, CDR2 SASEGT. The CDR3 spells CVSSQYWSYEQYF. The CDR3 coding sequence is TGTGTTAGCAGTCAATACTGGTCCTACGAGCAGTACTTC.

This clonotype was seen repeatedly, ten times or more. This rearrangement joins TRBV2 to TRBJ1-1, with D uncertain. There are 14 residues in the CDR3. The V gene lost 6 bases and the J gene lost 4 bases, with 15 bases spanning the gap. The germline CDR1 and CDR2 sequences are SNHLY and FYNNEI. The CDR3 loop is CASSDRFKGTEAFF. The CDR3 DNA follows: TGTGCCAGCAGCGATAGGTTTAAGGGCACTGAAGCTTTCTTT.

Turning to this clonotype: A much larger clone lies a single base off, so this may be a read error. The chain employs TRBV5-1 and TRBJ1-4, with 9 bases matching TRBD1. The junction had 6 bases not matched to a gene; V was cut back by 4 bases and J by 8 bases. The germline CDR1 and CDR2 sequences are SGHRS and YFSETQ. CDR3 length equals 14 residues. The CDR3 sequence: CASSLTGGEEKLFF. The DNA of the CDR3 is TGCGCCAGCAGCCTGACAGGGGGAGAAGAAAAACTGTTTTTT.

Concerning this clonotype: At one end the junction does not follow the germline gene, possibly because of a read error. The genes are TRBV30 and TRBJ1-5; D uncertain. The CDR3 totals 15 residues. The germline CDR1 and CDR2 sequences are GTSNPN and SVGIG (reference sequence). CDR3 in amino acids: CTWSVAGMCLKPQHF. CDR3 nucleotide sequence: TGTACCTGGAGTGTCGCGGGGATGTGTTTAAAGCCCCAGCATTTT.

As to this clonotype: A much larger clone differs from this one at a single base, so this may be a read error. The chain uses TRBV5-1 and TRBJ2-1; maybe TRBD2 (6 bases). The CDR3 totals 15 residues. The V gene's germline CDR1 is SGHRS and CDR2 YFSETQ. CDR3 in amino acids: CASTIGTSLYNGQFF. The DNA for the CDR3 is TGCGCCAGCACCATAGGAACTAGCTTATACAATGGGCAGTTCTTC.

Regarding this clonotype: A much larger clone differs from this one at a single base, so this may be a read error. The chain links TRBV29-1 to TRBJ2-2; D ambiguous. CDR3 length: 11 residues. Trimming took off 4 bases at V and 9 bases at J, with 9 bases between the two ends. Germline lookup yields CDR1 SQVTM and CDR2 ANQGSEA. In DNA, the CDR3 is TGCAGCGTTGGGCGCGGCTGGGAGCTGTTTTTT. This codes for CSVGRGWELFF.

This clonotype appeared many times. This chain connects TRBV7-8 to TRBJ2-2; D remains ambiguous. Trimming pared 3 bases from V and 5 bases from J, leaving 7 bases between. Germline loops: CDR1 SGHVS, CDR2 FQNEAQ. The CDR3 runs 13 residues. CDR3 region: CASSFADTGELFF. In DNA form, the CDR3 reads TGTGCCAGCAGCTTTGCGGATACCGGGGAGCTGTTTTTT.

This clonotype was detected many times. The chain couples TRBV18 to TRBJ2-7; the match to TRBD1 covers 7 bases. CDR3 length equals 12 residues. V lost 3 bases and J lost 5; bases outside the gene matches: 1. CDR1 and CDR2 from the germline V gene are KGHSH and LQKENI. CDR3 amino acids: CASSPGTDEQYF. CDR3 DNA sequence: TGTGCCAGCTCACCCGGGACAGACGAGCAGTACTTC.

About this clonotype: Since a much larger clone is just one base distant, this may be a read error. The chain links TRBV9 to TRBJ2-3; TRBD2 matches 10 bases. Losses at the gene ends were 6 bases for V and 4 bases for J; bases not matched to a gene: 5. The CDR3 contains 14 residues. Germline CDR1 SGDLS, CDR2 YYNGEE. The CDR3 nucleotides are TGTGCCAGCATCTCTAGCGGGAGCGCAGATACGCAGTATTTT. As protein: CASISSGSADTQYF.

This clonotype occurred many times. The rearrangement uses TRBV20-1 and TRBJ2-3; the match to TRBD2 covers 9 bases. With V trimmed by 0 bases and J by 7 bases, 5 bases remained unmatched. The CDR3 runs 14 residues. From germline, CDR1 is DFQATT and CDR2 SNEGSKA (reference sequence). CDR3 nucleotides: TGCAGTGCTAGAGACGAGCGGGGGGTTTATACGCAGTATTTT. As protein: CSARDERGVYTQYF.

About this clonotype: The germline gene is not matched at one end of the junction; a read error may be the cause. The chain links TRBV7-6 to TRBJ2-1, with 12 bases matching TRBD2. The CDR3 is 17 residues long. Germline V gene lookup returns CDR1 SGHVS and CDR2 FNYEAQ. The CDR3 DNA reads TGTGCCAGCAGCCGGACTAGCGGGAAAAGATCCTACAATGAGCGGTTCTTC. Translating it yields CASSRTSGKRSYNERFF.

This clonotype has a single count. The chain employs TRBV28 and TRBJ2-7; 11 bases are shared with TRBD1. J lost 7 bases, V lost 3 bases, and 8 bases had no gene match. This CDR3 comprises 15 residues. CDR1 is MDHEN, CDR2 SYDVKM, per germline. The CDR3: CASSLIGQGAWEQYF. The CDR3 bases are TGTGCCAGCAGTTTGATAGGACAGGGGGCTTGGGAGCAGTACTTC. Drawing the rest from reference TRBV28 and TRBJ2-7, the complete variable domain is DVKVTQSSRYLVKRTGEKVFLECVQDMDHENMFWYRQDPGLGLRLIYFSYDVKMKEKGDIPEGYSVSREKKERFSLILESASTNQTSMYLCASSLIGQGAWEQYFGPGTRLTVT.

To note about this clonotype: A read error may produce the germline difference seen at one junction end. The chain couples TRBV20-1 to TRBJ1-1; 10 bases are a match to TRBD1. Germline CDR1 reads DFQATT; CDR2 reads SNEGSKA (reference sequence). The CDR3 covers 13 residues. As DNA, the CDR3 is TGTAGTGCTTTGGGACAGGGGTGTTATGAAGCTTTCTTT. Its translation: CSALGQGCYEAFF.

In this sample, this clonotype turned up many times. The genes are TRBV7-6 and TRBJ1-3; the D is unclear. This CDR3 is built from 16 residues. Trimming removed 5 bases at V and 0 bases at J, with 14 bases between. The germline gives CDR1 SGHVS, CDR2 FNYEAQ. CDR3 in amino acids: CASSPAVVSSGNTIYF. The CDR3 bases are TGTGCCAGCAGCCCAGCGGTGGTCAGCTCTGGAAACACCATATATTTT.

This clonotype came up once. The gene calls are TRBV6-1 and TRBJ2-7; no reliable D call. Germline V lookup: CDR1 MNHNS, CDR2 SASEGT. The CDR3 contains 12 residues. Deletions cut 3 bases from V and 4 bases from J, with 7 bases between. CDR3 bases: TGTGCCAGCAGTGAGGGCATGTACGAGCAGTACTTC. Encoded protein: CASSEGMYEQYF.

This clonotype was picked up many times. In nucleotides, the CDR3 is TGTGCCAGTAGTATAGGGGACAGGGTCTACAATCAGCCCCAGCATTTT. It yields the protein CASSIGDRVYNQPQHF. J is TRBJ1-5 and V is TRBV19; 9 positions agree with TRBD1. The CDR3 is made up of 16 amino acids. V dropped 1 base and J dropped 3; count of bases not matched to a gene: 4. Germline V gives CDR1 LNHDA, CDR2 SQIVND (reference sequence).